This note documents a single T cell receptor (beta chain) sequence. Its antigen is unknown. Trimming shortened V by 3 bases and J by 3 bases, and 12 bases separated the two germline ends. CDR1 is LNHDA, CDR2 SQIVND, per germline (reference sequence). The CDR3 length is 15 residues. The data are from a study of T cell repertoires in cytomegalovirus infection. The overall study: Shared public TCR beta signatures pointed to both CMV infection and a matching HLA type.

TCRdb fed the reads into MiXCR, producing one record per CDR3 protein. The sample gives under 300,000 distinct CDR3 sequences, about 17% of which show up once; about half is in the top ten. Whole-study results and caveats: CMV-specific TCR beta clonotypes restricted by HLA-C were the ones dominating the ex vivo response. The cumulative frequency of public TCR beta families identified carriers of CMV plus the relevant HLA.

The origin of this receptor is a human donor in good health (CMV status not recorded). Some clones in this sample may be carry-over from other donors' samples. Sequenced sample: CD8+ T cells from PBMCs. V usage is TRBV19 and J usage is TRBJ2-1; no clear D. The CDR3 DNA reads TGTGCCAGTAGTATTTCGGCAGTACTCTACAATGAGCAGTTCTTC. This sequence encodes CASSISAVLYNEQFF.